This passage covers 8 T cell receptor beta chains from one sample sequenced in a study of blood T cell repertoires in COVID-19. TCRdb's table, derived via immunoSEQ multiplex PCR, lists solely in-frame clones and lacks some. The repertoire has around 260,000 clones, more than 90% of them found once; the top ten carry approximately 2.6%. Sequencing input: peripheral blood. The receptors here all came from a person aged 18 to 35 with COVID-19, enrolled during active disease.

The chain carries TRBV6-5 and TRBJ2-5; D is uncertain. The germline V and J ends were trimmed by 0 bases and 1 base, with 9 bases remaining between them. CDR1 is MNHEY, CDR2 SVGAGI, per germline. The CDR3 covers 15 residues. The CDR3, as DNA: TGTGCCAGCAGTTACTCCAGAGGCCCCCAAGAGACCCAGTACTTC. Protein: CASSYSRGPQETQYF.

V usage is TRBV6-1 and J usage is TRBJ2-7; 7 nucleotides agree with TRBD1. The CDR3 runs 16 residues. V shed 2 bases, J shed 1 base, and the junction held 8 bases outside the gene matches. Per the germline V gene, CDR1 is MNHNS and CDR2 is SASEGT. The CDR3 is CASSEMTGMKSYEQYF. In nucleotides, the CDR3 is TGTGCCAGCAGTGAAATGACAGGGATGAAATCCTACGAGCAGTACTTC.

V is TRBV9 and J is TRBJ2-5; the match to TRBD2 covers 7 bases. V shed 4 bases, J shed 5 bases, and the junction held 20 bases outside the gene matches. This CDR3 has 18 amino acids. The germline gives CDR1 SGDLS, CDR2 YYNGEE. This CDR3 is CASSSNPSRDYWRETQYF. DNA for the CDR3: TGTGCCAGCAGCAGTAACCCCTCACGGGACTATTGGCGGGAGACCCAGTACTTC.

The genes are TRBV9 and TRBJ1-6; TRBD1 might be the D (5 bases). V lost 0 bases and J 7 bases, leaving 8 bases between the germline ends. The germline gives CDR1 SGDLS, CDR2 YYNGEE. The CDR3 length is 14 residues. In nucleotides, the CDR3 is TGTGCCAGCAGCGTAGGGGGGGAGAATTCACCCCTCCACTTT. Its translation: CASSVGGENSPLHF.

V gene TRBV29-1 combines with J gene TRBJ2-7; maybe TRBD2 (6 bases). The CDR3 runs 12 residues. V was shortened by 6 bases and J by 5 bases, with 14 bases between the two germline ends. The germline V gene encodes CDR1 SQVTM and CDR2 ANQGSEA. The CDR3 DNA reads TGCAGCGTCGGGGGACTTAGCGACGAGCAGTACTTC. Its protein is CSVGGLSDEQYF.

This clone occurred once. The V gene is TRBV7-9, the J gene TRBJ1-1; no definite D call. The CDR3 is 14 amino acids. V lost 7 bases and J lost 4, with 16 bases in between. Germline assignment: CDR1 SEHNR and CDR2 FQNEAQ (reference sequence). The CDR3 DNA reads TGTGCCAGCATCGGGGTTCAAGCGGGCACTGAAGCTTTCTTT. The encoded protein is CASIGVQAGTEAFF.

The rearrangement joins TRBV5-1 to TRBJ2-5, with D tentatively TRBD2 (6 bases). This CDR3 has 16 amino acids. V shed 4 bases and J shed 7 bases, with 23 bases lying between them. Germline V lookup: CDR1 SGHRS, CDR2 YFSETQ. In DNA form, the CDR3 reads TGCGCCAGCAGCCTAGGATCTGGAGGGTCTGTGGGGACCCAGTACTTC. This encodes CASSLGSGGSVGTQYF.

This chain uses TRBV9 with TRBJ1-2; D perhaps matches TRBD1 (6 bases). The CDR3 is 14 residues long. The ends were cut back, 0 bases at V and 7 bases at J, with 13 bases in the middle. Germline V lookup: CDR1 SGDLS, CDR2 YYNGEE. The chain's CDR3 is CASSVVGGGLGYTF. For the CDR3, the DNA is TGTGCCAGCAGCGTAGTCGGCGGGGGGCTTGGCTACACCTTC. Complete variable domain (other parts from reference TRBV9 and TRBJ1-2): DSGVTQTPKHLITATGQRVTLRCSPRSGDLSVYWYQQSLDQGLQFLIQYYNGEERAKGNILERFSAQQFPDLHSELNLSSLELGDSALYFCASSVVGGGLGYTFGSGTRLTVV.